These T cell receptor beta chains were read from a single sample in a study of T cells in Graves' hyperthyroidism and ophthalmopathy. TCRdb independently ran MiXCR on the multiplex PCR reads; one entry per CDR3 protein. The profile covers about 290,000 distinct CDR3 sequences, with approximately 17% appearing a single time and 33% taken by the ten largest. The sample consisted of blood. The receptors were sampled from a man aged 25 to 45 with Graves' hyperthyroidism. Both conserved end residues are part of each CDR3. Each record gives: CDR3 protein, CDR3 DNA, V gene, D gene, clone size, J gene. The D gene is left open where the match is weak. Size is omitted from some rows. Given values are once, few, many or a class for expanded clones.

cdr3_aa: CAWSVSHPPETQYF
cdr3_nt: TGTGCCTGGAGTGTATCCCACCCCCCGGAGACCCAGTACTTC
v_call: TRBV30
d_call: NA
clone_size: NA
j_call: TRBJ2-5

cdr3_aa: CASSVLGGGSWEMNEQFF
cdr3_nt: TGTGCCAGCAGTGTACTAGGGGGCGGGAGTTGGGAAATGAATGAGCAGTTCTTC
v_call: TRBV6-1
d_call: NA
clone_size: NA
j_call: TRBJ2-1

cdr3_aa: CASSWTGPHSPLHF
cdr3_nt: TGCGCCAGCAGTTGGACAGGCCCTCATTCACCCCTCCACTTT
v_call: TRBV10-2
d_call: TRBD1
clone_size: few
j_call: TRBJ1-6

cdr3_aa: CASSLGSAYEQYF
cdr3_nt: TGCGCCAGCAGCTTGGGGTCGGCCTACGAGCAGTACTTC
v_call: TRBV5-1
d_call: NA
clone_size: many
j_call: TRBJ2-7

cdr3_aa: CAWSVSNEQFF
cdr3_nt: TGTGCCTGGAGTGTAAGTAATGAGCAGTTCTTC
v_call: TRBV30
d_call: NA
clone_size: many
j_call: TRBJ2-1

cdr3_aa: CASSPFSGTESTDTQYF
cdr3_nt: TGTGCCAGCTCACCCTTCTCCGGGACGGAGAGCACAGATACGCAGTATTTT
v_call: TRBV18
d_call: NA
clone_size: many
j_call: TRBJ2-3

cdr3_aa: CASSYIRLAVREQYF
cdr3_nt: TGTGCCAGCAGTTACATCAGACTAGCGGTGAGGGAGCAGTACTTC
v_call: TRBV6-5
d_call: TRBD2
clone_size: many
j_call: TRBJ2-7

cdr3_aa: CASTTQGIAFF
cdr3_nt: TGTGCCAGTACCACCCAGGGCATAGCTTTCTTT
v_call: TRBV28
d_call: NA
clone_size: many
j_call: TRBJ1-1

cdr3_aa: CASSSRGLSGREVETQYF
cdr3_nt: TGTGCCAGCAGCTCACGGGGGCTCAGCGGGAGGGAAGTAGAGACCCAGTACTTC
v_call: TRBV11-2
d_call: TRBD2
clone_size: many
j_call: TRBJ2-5

cdr3_aa: CGYKAPDTEAFF
cdr3_nt: TGTGGCTATAAGGCCCCAGACACTGAAGCTTTCTTT
v_call: TRBV28
d_call: NA
clone_size: many
j_call: TRBJ1-1

cdr3_aa: CASLGGAGANTEAFF
cdr3_nt: TGTGCCTCCCTGGGGGGAGCAGGCGCAAACACTGAAGCTTTCTTT
v_call: TRBV30
d_call: NA
clone_size: many
j_call: TRBJ1-1

cdr3_aa: CASSRDFGTVTDTQYF
cdr3_nt: TGTGCCAGTAGTAGGGACTTCGGAACCGTCACAGATACGCAGTATTTT
v_call: TRBV19
d_call: NA
clone_size: NA
j_call: TRBJ2-3